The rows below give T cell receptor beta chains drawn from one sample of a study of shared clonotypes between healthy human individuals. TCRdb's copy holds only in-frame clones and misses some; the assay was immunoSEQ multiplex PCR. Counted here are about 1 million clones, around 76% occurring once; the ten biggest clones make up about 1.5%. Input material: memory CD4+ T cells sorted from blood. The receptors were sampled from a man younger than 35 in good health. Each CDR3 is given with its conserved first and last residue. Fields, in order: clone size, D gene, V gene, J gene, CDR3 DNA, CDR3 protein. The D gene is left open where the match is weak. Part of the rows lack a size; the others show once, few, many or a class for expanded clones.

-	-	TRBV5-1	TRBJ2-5	TGCGCCAGCAGCGCCCGGCTGGGGGATAGAGAGACCCAGTACTTC	CASSARLGDRETQYF
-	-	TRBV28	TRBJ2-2	TGTGCCAGCAGTACCCCCGGGGGCCTCGGGGAGCTGTTTTTT	CASSTPGGLGELFF
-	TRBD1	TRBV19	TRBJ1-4	TGTGCCAGTAGTATCACCGGGACAGGGGATGAAAAACTGTTTTTT	CASSITGTGDEKLFF
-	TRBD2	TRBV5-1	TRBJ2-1	TGCGCCAGCAGCTTCAACGGGAGGGTGGTTGGTGAGCAGTTCTTC	CASSFNGRVVGEQFF
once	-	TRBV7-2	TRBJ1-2	TGTGCCAGCAGCTTAGGCTCGGGGTTAGTTGGCTACACCTTC	CASSLGSGLVGYTF
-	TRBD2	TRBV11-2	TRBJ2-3	TGTGCCAGCAGTCCGTCCGGGAGGGGACGGGCTACAGATACGCAGTATTTT	CASSPSGRGRATDTQYF
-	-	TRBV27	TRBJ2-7	TGTGCCAGCAGTACGAGGGAAGGGGTCTCCTACGAGCAGTACTTC	CASSTREGVSYEQYF
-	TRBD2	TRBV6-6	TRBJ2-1	TGTGCCAGCAGCCTGAGGGGACTAGCGGGAGGCAATGAGCAGTTCTTC	CASSLRGLAGGNEQFF
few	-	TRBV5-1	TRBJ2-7	TGCGCCAGCAGCTTGGAGTTTCCGGGGTACGAGCAGTACTTC	CASSLEFPGYEQYF
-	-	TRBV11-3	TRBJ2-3	TGTGCCAGCAGCTTCGATCAGGGAGTGGGCACAGATACGCAGTATTTT	CASSFDQGVGTDTQYF
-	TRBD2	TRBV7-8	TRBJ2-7	TGTGCCAGCAGTGTATCGGGGGGTGGGACCTACGAGCAGTACTTC	CASSVSGGGTYEQYF
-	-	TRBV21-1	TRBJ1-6	TGTGCCAGATACACGACCCGGACTGATACGAGCTCCTATAATTCACCCCTCCACTTT	CARYTTRTDTSSYNSPLHF
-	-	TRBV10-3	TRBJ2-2	TGTGCCACCATCGGAGATTTTGGGTTTGGCGGGGAGCTGTTTTTT	CATIGDFGFGGELFF
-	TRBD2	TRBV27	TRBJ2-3	TGTGCCAGCAGCCCACGAGCGGGAACCACAGATACGCAGTATTTT	CASSPRAGTTDTQYF
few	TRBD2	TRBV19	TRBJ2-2	TGTGCCAGTAGTATAGGGCCTAGCGGGAGTGCCGGGGAGCTGTTTTTT	CASSIGPSGSAGELFF
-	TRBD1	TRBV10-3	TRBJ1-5	TGTGCCATCCCACCGGGACAGGGGTCCGACCAGCCCCAGCATTTT	CAIPPGQGSDQPQHF
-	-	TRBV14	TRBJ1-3	TGTGCCAGCAGCCAATGGAACTCTGGAAACACCATATATTTT	CASSQWNSGNTIYF
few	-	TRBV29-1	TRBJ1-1	TGCAGCGTTGAAGATTCAAGGGGGAAGAACACTGAAGCTTTCTTT	CSVEDSRGKNTEAFF
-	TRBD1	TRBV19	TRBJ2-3	TGTGCCAGTAGTCGCAGGGGGCCCCCATCGACAGATACGCAGTATTTT	CASSRRGPPSTDTQYF
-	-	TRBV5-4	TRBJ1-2	TGTGCCAGCAGCTTGGACCGGCCTAACTATGGCTACACCTTC	CASSLDRPNYGYTF
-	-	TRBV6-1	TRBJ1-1	TGTGCCAGCAGTGGCCTACAGGGTGGGCAAGCTTTCTTT	CASSGLQGGQAFF
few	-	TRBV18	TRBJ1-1	TGTGCCAGCTCACCAGTTCTCATGAACACTGAAGCTTTCTTT	CASSPVLMNTEAFF
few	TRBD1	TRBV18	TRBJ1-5	TGTGCCAGCTCACCAAGGACAGGGGACAGCAATCAGCCCCAGCATTTT	CASSPRTGDSNQPQHF
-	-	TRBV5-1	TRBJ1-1	TGCGCCAGCAGGCCGGGAACCACGAACACTGAAGCTTTCTTT	CASRPGTTNTEAFF
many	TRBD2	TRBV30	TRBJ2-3	TGTGCCTGGACTCAGGGACTAGCGGGGACAGATACGCAGTATTTT	CAWTQGLAGTDTQYF
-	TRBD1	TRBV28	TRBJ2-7	TGTGCCAGCAGCTCCCCCGGGACAGCCTTTTCCTACGAGCAGTACTTC	CASSSPGTAFSYEQYF
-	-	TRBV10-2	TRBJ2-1	TGCGCCAGCAGTGCAGGGGTCTACAATGAGCAGTTCTTC	CASSAGVYNEQFF
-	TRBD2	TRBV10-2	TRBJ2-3	TGCGCCAGCCTAAACAAAATGGCGGGGGGGCCCAGAGATACGCAGTATTTT	CASLNKMAGGPRDTQYF
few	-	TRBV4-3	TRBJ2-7	TGCGCCAGCAGCCGCGGGGCAGAGAGCTCCTACGAGCAGTACTTC	CASSRGAESSYEQYF
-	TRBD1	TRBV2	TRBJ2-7	TGTGCCAGCAGGGCCGGGACAGGGAGCTCCTACGAGCAGTACTTC	CASRAGTGSSYEQYF
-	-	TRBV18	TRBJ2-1	TGTGCCAGCTCACCATCTCAGCGGGACAGGCCATCACCCAGCTCCTACAATGAGCAGTTCTTC	CASSPSQRDRPSPSSYNEQFF
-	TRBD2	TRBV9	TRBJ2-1	TGTGCCAGCAGCCCCAGGACTAGCGGGTACAATGAGCAGTTCTTC	CASSPRTSGYNEQFF
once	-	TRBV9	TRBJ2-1	TGTGCCAGCAGCCCCCGAGGTTGGCCCGGGGCCTACAATGAGCAGTTCTTC	CASSPRGWPGAYNEQFF
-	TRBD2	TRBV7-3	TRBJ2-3	TGTGCCAGCAGCTTAACGGCGGGAGGAGATACGCAGTATTTT	CASSLTAGGDTQYF
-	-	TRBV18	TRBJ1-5	TGTGCCAGCTCATCTCAACCCGGCCCAGATCAGCCCCAGCATTTT	CASSSQPGPDQPQHF
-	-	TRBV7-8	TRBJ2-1	TGTGCCAGCAGCTTAGATAGGGCGGGGATCTCCTACAATGAGCAGTTCTTC	CASSLDRAGISYNEQFF
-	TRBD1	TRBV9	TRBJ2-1	TGTGCCAGCAGCCTACAGGGGGCTGGCTACAATGAGCAGTTCTTC	CASSLQGAGYNEQFF
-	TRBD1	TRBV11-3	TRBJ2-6	TGTGCCAGCAGCGAAGGTGGGACAGGGCGCTCTGGGGCCAACGTCCTGACTTTC	CASSEGGTGRSGANVLTF
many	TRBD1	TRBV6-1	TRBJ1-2	TGTGCCAGCAGTAACGACAGGGTTTATGGCTACACCTTC	CASSNDRVYGYTF
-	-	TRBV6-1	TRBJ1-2	TGTGCCAGCAGTGAAGCGCTAGGGGGTAACTATGGCTACACCTTC	CASSEALGGNYGYTF
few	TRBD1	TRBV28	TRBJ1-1	TGTGCCAGCAGAGGACAGGGGGCAGGGAACACTGAAGCTTTCTTT	CASRGQGAGNTEAFF
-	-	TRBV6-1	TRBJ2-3	TGTGCCAGCAGAAGACTAGAAACCACTTCGGATACGCAGTATTTT	CASRRLETTSDTQYF
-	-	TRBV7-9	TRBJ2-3	TGTGCCAGCAGCTTAATCGGGGCTAGCACAGATACGCAGTATTTT	CASSLIGASTDTQYF
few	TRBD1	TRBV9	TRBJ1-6	TGTGCCAGCACAATGGACAGGGAGGACTCACCCCTCCACTTT	CASTMDREDSPLHF
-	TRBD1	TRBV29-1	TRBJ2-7	TGCAGCGTGGGACAGGTCCTCTCCTACGAGCAGTACTTC	CSVGQVLSYEQYF
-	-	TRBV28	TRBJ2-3	TGTGCCAGCAGTTTCCGCCAGGGAGTCCCCACAGATACGCAGTATTTT	CASSFRQGVPTDTQYF
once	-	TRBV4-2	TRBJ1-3	TGTGCCAGCAGCCACAGGACATTCGAGGTTACCGTCGGGGTTTCCTCTGGAAACACCATATATTTT	CASSHRTFEVTVGVSSGNTIYF
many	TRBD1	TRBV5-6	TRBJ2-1	TGTGCCAGCAGCGGTTGGTGGTGGGACAGGGACAATGAGCAGTTCTTC	CASSGWWWDRDNEQFF
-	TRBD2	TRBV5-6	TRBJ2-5	TGTGCCAGCAGCCGAACATTACTAGCGGGGGGCCGTGTGGAGACCCAGTACTTC	CASSRTLLAGGRVETQYF
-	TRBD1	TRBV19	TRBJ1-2	TGTGCCACCCTCCCAGGACAGGGGGCGGGTGGCTACACCTTC	CATLPGQGAGGYTF
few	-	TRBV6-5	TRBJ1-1	TGTGCCAGCAGGGGAAGAGCTGCGAACACTGAAGCTTTCTTT	CASRGRAANTEAFF
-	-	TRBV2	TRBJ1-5	TGTGCCAGCAGTGTTCGGGACACCCTTATTATGCAGCCCCAGCATTTT	CASSVRDTLIMQPQHF
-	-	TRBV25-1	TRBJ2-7	TGTGCCAGCACCCGGCACTGCCAGTACTTC	CASTRHCQYF
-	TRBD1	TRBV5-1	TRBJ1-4	TGCGCCAGCAGCTTGGGACCACAGGGGGGTAATGAAAAACTGTTTTTT	CASSLGPQGGNEKLFF
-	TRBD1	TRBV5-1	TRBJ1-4	TGCGCCAGCAGCTGGGAAAACAGGGGAGCTAATGAAAAACTGTTTTTT	CASSWENRGANEKLFF
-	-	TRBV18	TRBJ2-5	TGTGCCAGCTCACCAGTCCCAGGAGCAAACCAAGAGACCCAGTACTTC	CASSPVPGANQETQYF
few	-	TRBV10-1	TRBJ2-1	TGCGCCAGCAGCGGGGGGGACAGCAACAATGAGCAGTTCTTC	CASSGGDSNNEQFF